This T cell receptor beta chain is drawn from a study of blood T cell repertoires in COVID-19. Study background: COVID-19 samples collected from the United States, Italy and Spain covered acute and convalescent phases. From T cells, B-cell-depleted T cells, or PBMCs came the material, which was cDNA or gDNA.

Under the authors' procedure: The assay estimated nucleated cells by amplifying reference gene primers. The protocol was immunoSEQ multiplex PCR, while the TCRdb copy is restricted to in-frame clones and leaves out a portion. Clone size and V and J calls were adopted from that table, with D and trimming inferred from the DNA. The sample records approximately 40,000 clones, under 90% being singletons. The CDR3 is made up of 17 amino acids. Unmatched junction bases numbered 6, after V lost 1 base and J lost 4 bases. Per the germline V gene, CDR1 is LNHDA and CDR2 is SQIVND (reference sequence). The TCR comes from a human donor in a cohort sampled during active COVID-19. V gene TRBV19 combines with J gene TRBJ2-7; 14 nucleotides match TRBD2. The sample taken for sequencing was peripheral blood. The CDR3 DNA reads as TGTGCCAGTAGTATAGGAGGGACTAGCGGGGGATCTTACGAGCAGTACTTC. Amino acid sequence: CASSIGGTSGGSYEQYF.